The 21 T cell receptor beta chains below were found in one sample sequenced in a study of T cell repertoires in cytomegalovirus infection. These receptors are not linked to any known antigen. Each CDR3 protein gets one entry after TCRdb re-called the reads with MiXCR. This sample yields tens of thousands of distinct CDR3 sequences, of which about 26% are seen a single time; roughly 60% belongs to the top ten. The sample was CD8+ T cells from cultured PBMCs, taken from culture after CMV antigen stimulation. These receptors originate from a human donor in good health (CMV status not recorded). Some clones in this sample may be carry-over from other donors' samples.

This clonotype was picked up many times. The chain has TRBV7-2 and TRBJ2-1; possibly TRBD1 for D (5 bases). The germline gives CDR1 SGHTA, CDR2 FQGNSA. The CDR3 length is 15 residues. V lost 4 bases to trimming and J lost 0 bases, with 10 bases between them. In DNA, the CDR3 is TGTGCCAGCAGCTCGACAGCAAGCTCCTACAATGAGCAGTTCTTC. Protein sequence: CASSSTASSYNEQFF. The full variable domain, with the rest looked up from reference TRBV7-2 and TRBJ2-1, is GAGVSQSPSNKVTEKGKDVELRCDPISGHTALYWYRQSLGQGLEFLIYFQGNSAPDKSGLPSDRFSAERTGGSVSTLTIQRTQQEDSAVYLCASSSTASSYNEQFFGPGTRLTVL.

The chain recombines TRBV6-1 with TRBJ2-3, with 9 bases identical to TRBD1. Germline V gives CDR1 MNHNS, CDR2 SASEGT. The CDR3 covers 15 residues. The J segment lost 4 bases and the V segment lost 9 bases, leaving 11 bases of the junction unmatched. The CDR3 sequence: CASNSQGASSDTQYF. CDR3 DNA: TGTGCCAGTAATTCACAGGGGGCATCGTCAGATACGCAGTATTTT.

This rearrangement joins TRBV7-4 to TRBJ2-2; D ambiguous. The CDR3 runs 12 residues. With 5 bases removed from V and 12 bases from J, the gap between germline ends came to 13 bases. Germline V gene sequence: CDR1 SGHVT, CDR2 SQSDAQ. The CDR3 nucleotides read TGTGCCAGCAGCCTCCGGGCCGGTCAGCTGTTTTTT. This gives the protein CASSLRAGQLFF.

This clonotype was seen a few times. This rearrangement joins TRBV28 to TRBJ2-5; 12 nucleotides agree with TRBD2. CDR3 length equals 16 residues. The J segment lost 0 bases and the V segment lost 5 bases, leaving 4 bases of the junction unmatched. Germline loops: CDR1 MDHEN, CDR2 SYDVKM. CDR3 protein: CASSPLAGGHQETQYF. The CDR3 nucleotides read TGTGCCAGCAGTCCTCTAGCGGGGGGGCACCAAGAGACCCAGTACTTC. The variable domain in full, completed from reference TRBV28 and TRBJ2-5, reads DVKVTQSSRYLVKRTGEKVFLECVQDMDHENMFWYRQDPGLGLRLIYFSYDVKMKEKGDIPEGYSVSREKKERFSLILESASTNQTSMYLCASSPLAGGHQETQYFGPGTRLLVL.

This clonotype has at least ten counts. The chain recombines TRBV27 with TRBJ2-7, with a weak D call TRBD1 (6 bases). This CDR3 spans 15 amino acids. CDR1 is MNHEY and CDR2 is SMNVEV in the germline V gene (reference sequence). With 8 bases removed from V and 6 bases from J, the gap between germline ends came to 23 bases. CDR3 nucleotide sequence: TGTGCCAGCGGGGACGGACAGTCCCTGTCTCCCGAGCAGTACTTC. Amino acids: CASGDGQSLSPEQYF.

The CDR3 protein is CATRGTGELFF. For the CDR3, the DNA is TGTGCCACCAGGGGTACCGGGGAGCTGTTTTTT. This chain joins TRBV11-2 and TRBJ2-2, with D maybe TRBD1 (6 bases). Trimming stripped 10 bases from V and 5 bases from J, with 8 bases between. Per germline, CDR1 SGHAT and CDR2 FQNNGV. The CDR3 is 11 residues long.

The chain uses TRBV7-9 and TRBJ2-6, with D hard to call. The CDR3 is 19 amino acids. V gave up 5 bases and J gave up 0 bases, with 20 bases separating them. Germline V lookup: CDR1 SEHNR, CDR2 FQNEAQ (reference sequence). CDR3 nucleotide sequence: TGTGCCAGCAGCCGTACCACCATTACAGAAGTCTCTGGGGCCAACGTCCTGACTTTC. Translating gives CASSRTTITEVSGANVLTF. The full variable domain, completed using reference TRBV7-9 and TRBJ2-6, is DTGVSQNPRHKITKRGQNVTFRCDPISEHNRLYWYRQTLGQGPEFLTYFQNEAQLEKSRLLSDRFSAERPKGSFSTLEIQRTEQGDSAMYLCASSRTTITEVSGANVLTFGAGSRLTVL.

This chain joins TRBV19 and TRBJ2-1; possible D gene TRBD1, 6 bases. CDR1 is LNHDA and CDR2 is SQIVND in the germline V gene (reference sequence). V was trimmed by 1 base and J by 7 bases, leaving 11 bases between them. The length of the CDR3 is 14 residues. The CDR3 loop reads CASSIGAGANEQFF. CDR3 in DNA: TGTGCCAGTAGTATAGGGGCAGGGGCGAATGAGCAGTTCTTC.

This clonotype has a count of ten or more. V and J are TRBV27 and TRBJ2-3, with TRBD1 as a possible D gene (5 bases). V was trimmed by 5 bases and J by 4 bases, leaving 13 bases between them. The CDR3 contains 14 residues. Germline V gene lookup returns CDR1 MNHEY and CDR2 SMNVEV (reference sequence). In nucleotides, the CDR3 is TGTGCCAGCAGTCGATTTCCAGGGTCAGATACGCAGTATTTT. Protein product: CASSRFPGSDTQYF.

This clonotype was counted many times. The chain uses TRBV7-9 and TRBJ2-7, with a weak D call TRBD1 (5 bases). CDR1 and CDR2 from the germline V gene are SEHNR and FQNEAQ (reference sequence). Trimming cost V 3 bases and J 2 bases, with 8 bases left between them. The CDR3 spans 13 residues. Here the CDR3 DNA reads TGTGCCAGCAGCTTGGTAGGGGCCTACGAGCAGTACTTC. It encodes CASSLVGAYEQYF.

This clonotype was counted many times. This chain connects TRBV5-1 to TRBJ2-7; 10 nucleotides agree with TRBD1. The ends lost 0 bases at V and 0 bases at J; junction bases unmatched: 9. This CDR3 has 18 amino acids. Germline CDR1 reads SGHRS; CDR2 reads YFSETQ. Here the CDR3 reads CASSLAGTGALFSYEQYF. The CDR3 coding sequence is TGCGCCAGCAGCTTGGCCGGGACAGGGGCATTATTCTCCTACGAGCAGTACTTC.

The J gene is TRBJ2-7, the V gene TRBV27, with 8 bases identical to TRBD2. With 7 bases clipped from V and 4 bases from J, the junction kept 6 bases outside the gene matches. Germline assignment: CDR1 MNHEY and CDR2 SMNVEV (reference sequence). The CDR3 has 13 residues. The CDR3 protein is CASNRAGGYEQYF. The CDR3 region has the DNA TGTGCCAGCAACAGGGCGGGAGGTTACGAGCAGTACTTC.

This clonotype was recorded a few times. The CDR3 here is CASSSTGAGTEAFF. Here the CDR3 DNA reads TGTGCCAGCAGCTCGACAGGAGCAGGCACTGAAGCTTTCTTT. The rearrangement uses TRBV11-2 and TRBJ1-1, with D maybe TRBD1 (6 bases). Between the trimmed V and J ends, which lost 4 bases and 4 bases, there was a span of 13 bases. The CDR3 spans 14 residues. Germline CDR1 reads SGHAT; CDR2 reads FQNNGV.

The chain joins TRBV30 to TRBJ1-6, with 9 bases fitting TRBD1. The length of the CDR3 is 14 residues. V lost 4 bases, J lost 7 bases, and 5 bases stayed unmatched. The germline CDR1 and CDR2 sequences are GTSNPN and SVGIG (reference sequence). The CDR3 reads CAWTAGQGNSPLHF. CDR3 DNA sequence: TGTGCCTGGACAGCGGGACAGGGAAATTCACCCCTCCACTTT. Full variable domain (missing parts from reference TRBV30 and TRBJ1-6): SQTIHQWPATLVQPVGSPLSLECTVEGTSNPNLYWYRQAAGRGLQLLFYSVGIGQISSEVPQNLSASRPQDRQFILSSKKLLLSDSGFYLCAWTAGQGNSPLHFGNGTRLTVT.

This clonotype appeared many times. This sequence joins TRBV4-1 and TRBJ1-3; D perhaps matches TRBD1 (5 bases). The V end lost 0 bases, the J end lost 3 bases, and 15 bases lay between the germline ends. The CDR3 totals 17 residues. Germline loops: CDR1 MGHRA, CDR2 YSYEKL. As DNA, the CDR3 is TGCGCCAGCAGCCAAGAGATGGGGTCAGGGAGTGGAAACACCATATATTTT. Its translation is CASSQEMGSGSGNTIYF.

With respect to this clonotype: Sequence at one end of the junction differs from germline and may be a read error. The gene calls are TRBV7-3 and TRBJ2-2; the D call may be TRBD1 or TRBD2 (5 bases each). Germline-derived CDR1 and CDR2 are SGHTA and FQGTGA. The CDR3 sequence is 15 residues long. CDR3 sequence (DNA): TGTGCCAGCAGCTTAGGCGGGCGAGGGACCGGGGAGATGTTTTTT. Translation: CASSLGGRGTGEMFF.

This clonotype was seen ten or more times. The rearrangement uses TRBV28 and TRBJ1-5; D uncertain. The CDR3 is 12 amino acids. With 6 bases removed from V and 10 bases from J, the gap between germline ends came to 13 bases. Germline CDR1 is MDHEN and CDR2 is SYDVKM. The CDR3 loop reads CASRVSLLPQHF. CDR3 DNA: TGTGCCAGCAGGGTCTCTCTTCTACCCCAGCATTTT.

The chain uses TRBV12-3 or TRBV12-4 and TRBJ2-7, with D uncertain. The CDR3 is 13 residues long. Trimming shortened V by 1 base and J by 5 bases, and 9 bases separated the two germline ends. For the CDR3, the DNA is TGTGCCAGCAGTTTAGGAGCCGTTGACGAGCAGTACTTC. Protein product: CASSLGAVDEQYF.

This clonotype has just a few counts. The J gene is TRBJ2-4, the V gene TRBV15, with D unresolved. With 0 bases removed from V and 2 bases from J, the gap between germline ends came to 23 bases. The V gene's germline CDR1 is LNHNV and CDR2 YYDKDF (reference sequence). This CDR3 is built from 20 residues. In nucleotides, the CDR3 is TGTGCCACCAGCAGAGATTTGGACGGCGGAAGCACTTATTCCAAAAACATTCAGTACTTC. Its translation: CATSRDLDGGSTYSKNIQYF.

This clonotype was seen only a few times. The J gene is TRBJ2-3, the V gene TRBV7-9; 10 bases fit TRBD2. Germline CDR1 and CDR2: SEHNR and FQNEAQ (reference sequence). The CDR3 spans 16 residues. Losses at the gene ends were 5 bases for V and 7 bases for J; bases not matched to a gene: 12. CDR3: CASSLIAGGAVNTQYF. In DNA form, the CDR3 reads TGTGCCAGCAGCCTCATAGCGGGGGGCGCGGTTAATACGCAGTATTTT.

This clonotype has at least ten counts. The chain carries TRBV29-1 and TRBJ2-7; D might be TRBD2 (6 bases). The germline V gene has CDR1 SQVTM and CDR2 ANQGSEA. The V end lost 1 base, the J end lost 4 bases, and 14 bases lay between the germline ends. This CDR3 spans 14 amino acids. The CDR3 nucleotides read TGCAGCGTTGAAGTCGGGGGTGGCCGGTACGAGCAGTACTTC. As protein: CSVEVGGGRYEQYF.